This T cell receptor (beta chain) was captured by sequencing in a study of blood T cell repertoires in COVID-19. The data were produced by immunoSEQ multiplex PCR, yet TCRdb's version contains in-frame clones alone and is incomplete. Of 70,000 or so clones listed, 85% to 90% are singletons. The V segment lost 4 bases and the J segment 4 bases; nucleotides outside the gene matches: 5. Germline assignment: CDR1 SEHNR and CDR2 FQNEAQ (reference sequence). The CDR3 spans 15 residues. The clonotype comes from a man between 70 and 80 years old with active or convalescent COVID-19. The material sequenced was peripheral blood. The chain couples TRBV7-9 to TRBJ1-3; the match to TRBD1 covers 9 bases. The CDR3: CASSSGTGRGNTIYF. The CDR3 nucleotides are TGTGCCAGCAGCTCGGGGACAGGGCGGGGAAACACCATATATTTT.